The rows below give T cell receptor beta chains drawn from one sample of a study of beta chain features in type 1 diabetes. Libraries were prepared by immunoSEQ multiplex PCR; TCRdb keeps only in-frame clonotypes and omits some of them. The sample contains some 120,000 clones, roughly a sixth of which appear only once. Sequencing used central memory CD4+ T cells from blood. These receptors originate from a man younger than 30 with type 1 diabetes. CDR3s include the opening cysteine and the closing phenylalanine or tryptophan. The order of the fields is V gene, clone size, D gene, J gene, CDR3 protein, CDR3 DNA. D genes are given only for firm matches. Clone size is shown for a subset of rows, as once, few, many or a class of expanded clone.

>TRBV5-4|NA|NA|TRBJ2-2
CASSLDWRANTGELFF
TGTGCCAGCAGCTTGGATTGGAGAGCGAACACCGGGGAGCTGTTTTTT
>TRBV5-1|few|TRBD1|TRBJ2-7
CASSSHGQGWSSYEQYF
TGCGCCAGCAGCTCGCACGGACAGGGTTGGAGCTCCTACGAGCAGTACTTC
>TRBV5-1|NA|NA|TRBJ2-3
CASSSTARGRSTDTQYF
TGCGCCAGCAGTTCGACAGCGCGGGGGCGAAGCACAGATACGCAGTATTTT
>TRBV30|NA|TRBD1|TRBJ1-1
CAWTPPGGADLAFF
TGTGCCTGGACCCCGCCAGGGGGCGCAGATTTAGCTTTCTTT
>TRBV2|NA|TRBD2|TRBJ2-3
CASSRLAGGTDTQYF
TGTGCCAGCAGTCGACTAGCGGGGGGAACAGATACGCAGTATTTT
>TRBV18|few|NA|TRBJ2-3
CASSADGADTQYF
TGTGCCAGCTCAGCCGACGGGGCAGATACGCAGTATTTT
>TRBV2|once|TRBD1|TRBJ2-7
CASSGAGTGWYEQYF
TGTGCCAGCAGTGGAGCCGGGACAGGGTGGTACGAGCAGTACTTC
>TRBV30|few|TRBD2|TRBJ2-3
CAWLLAGADTQYF
TGTGCCTGGCTACTAGCGGGAGCCGATACGCAGTATTTT
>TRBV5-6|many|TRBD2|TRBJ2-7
CASSFRTSGTYEQYF
TGTGCCAGCAGCTTTCGTACTAGCGGGACCTACGAGCAGTACTTC
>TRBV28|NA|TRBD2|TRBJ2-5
CASNSPASGGSQETQYF
TGTGCCAGCAACTCCCCGGCTAGCGGGGGATCCCAAGAGACCCAGTACTTC
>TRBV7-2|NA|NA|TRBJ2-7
CASSSTSGLSYEQYF
TGTGCCAGCAGCTCAACCTCGGGACTCTCCTACGAGCAGTACTTC
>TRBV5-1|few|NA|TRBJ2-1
CASSAGDPYNEQFF
TGCGCCAGCAGCGCCGGGGACCCCTACAATGAGCAGTTCTTC
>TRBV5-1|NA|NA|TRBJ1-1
CASSPVGGDTEAFF
TGCGCCAGCAGCCCCGTGGGAGGGGACACTGAAGCTTTCTTT
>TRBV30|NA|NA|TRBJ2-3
CAWTLPALGTDTQYF
TGTGCCTGGACCCTGCCGGCCCTTGGCACAGATACGCAGTATTTT
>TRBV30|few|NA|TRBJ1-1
CAWGRDLNTEAFF
TGTGCCTGGGGCAGGGATTTGAACACTGAAGCTTTCTTT
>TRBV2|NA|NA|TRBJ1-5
CASTGRGRLGNQPQHF
TGTGCCAGCACCGGGAGGGGAAGATTGGGCAATCAGCCCCAGCATTTT
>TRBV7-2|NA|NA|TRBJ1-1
CASSLVGAGTEAFF
TGTGCCAGCAGCTTAGTGGGGGCTGGCACTGAAGCTTTCTTT
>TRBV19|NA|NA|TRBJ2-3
CASSNGVSTQYF
TGTGCCAGTAGTAACGGGGTTTCTACGCAGTATTTT
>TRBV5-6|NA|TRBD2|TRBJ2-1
CASSSRAPRGGRAYNEQFF
TGTGCCAGCAGCTCCCGGGCCCCACGGGGCGGGAGGGCCTACAATGAGCAGTTCTTC
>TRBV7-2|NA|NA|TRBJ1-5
CASSLASQNQPQHF
TGTGCCAGCAGCTTAGCCAGTCAGAATCAGCCCCAGCATTTT
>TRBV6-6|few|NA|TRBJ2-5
CASRGREETQYF
TGTGCCAGCAGAGGGCGCGAAGAGACCCAGTACTTC
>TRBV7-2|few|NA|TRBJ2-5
CASSLVAAQETQYF
TGTGCCAGCAGCTTAGTGGCGGCCCAAGAGACCCAGTACTTC
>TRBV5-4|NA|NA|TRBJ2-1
CALSRGMENEQFF
TGTGCCCTGAGCCGGGGGATGGAGAATGAGCAGTTCTTC
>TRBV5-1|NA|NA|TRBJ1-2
CASSLVGASYGYTF
TGCGCCAGCAGCTTGGTAGGGGCCAGTTATGGCTACACCTTC
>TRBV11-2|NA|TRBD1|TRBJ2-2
CASSSLRGPGAGELFF
TGTGCCAGCAGCTCCTTAAGGGGGCCAGGGGCCGGGGAGCTGTTTTTT
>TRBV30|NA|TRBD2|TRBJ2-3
CAWSVFSGGSTDTQYF
TGTGCCTGGAGTGTTTTTAGCGGGGGTAGCACAGATACGCAGTATTTT
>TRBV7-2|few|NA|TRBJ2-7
CASSSLLAVPEQYF
TGTGCCAGCAGCTCCCTTTTGGCCGTCCCCGAGCAGTACTTC
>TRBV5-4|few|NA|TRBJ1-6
CASRNGQTHNSPLHF
TGTGCCAGCAGGAATGGACAGACCCATAATTCACCCCTCCACTTT
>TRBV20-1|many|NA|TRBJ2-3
CSARGLHTQYF
TGCAGTGCTAGGGGACTTCATACGCAGTATTTT
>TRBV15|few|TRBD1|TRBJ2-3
CATSPRTGWRTDTQYF
TGTGCCACCAGCCCTCGGACAGGGTGGAGGACAGATACGCAGTATTTT
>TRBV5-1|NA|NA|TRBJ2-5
CASSLDPRYQETQYF
TGCGCCAGCAGCTTGGATCCACGGTACCAAGAGACCCAGTACTTC
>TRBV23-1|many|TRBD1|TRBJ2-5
CASQAGRQGGETQYF
TGCGCCAGCCAGGCAGGGAGACAGGGGGGTGAGACCCAGTACTTC
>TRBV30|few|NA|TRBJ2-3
CAWSVLGGADTQYF
TGTGCCTGGAGCGTCCTCGGGGGAGCAGATACGCAGTATTTT
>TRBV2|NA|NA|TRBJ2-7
CASTAPGADYEQYF
TGTGCCAGCACCGCCCCGGGCGCGGACTACGAGCAGTACTTC
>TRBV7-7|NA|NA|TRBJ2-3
CASSLAGEDTQYF
TGTGCTAGCAGCTTAGCTGGGGAGGATACGCAGTATTTT
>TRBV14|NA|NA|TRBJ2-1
CASSQSTAFNEQFF
TGTGCCAGCAGCCAATCGACAGCCTTCAATGAGCAGTTCTTC
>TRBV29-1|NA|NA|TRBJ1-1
CSVEDINTEAFF
TGCAGCGTTGAAGATATCAACACTGAAGCTTTCTTT
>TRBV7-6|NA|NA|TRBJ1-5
CASSLPRGRGCQPQHF
TGTGCCAGCAGCTTACCACGGGGGCGAGGTTGTCAGCCCCAGCATTTT
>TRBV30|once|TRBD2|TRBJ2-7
CAWSVPGLAGGEQYF
TGTGCCTGGAGTGTACCCGGACTAGCGGGAGGGGAGCAGTACTTC